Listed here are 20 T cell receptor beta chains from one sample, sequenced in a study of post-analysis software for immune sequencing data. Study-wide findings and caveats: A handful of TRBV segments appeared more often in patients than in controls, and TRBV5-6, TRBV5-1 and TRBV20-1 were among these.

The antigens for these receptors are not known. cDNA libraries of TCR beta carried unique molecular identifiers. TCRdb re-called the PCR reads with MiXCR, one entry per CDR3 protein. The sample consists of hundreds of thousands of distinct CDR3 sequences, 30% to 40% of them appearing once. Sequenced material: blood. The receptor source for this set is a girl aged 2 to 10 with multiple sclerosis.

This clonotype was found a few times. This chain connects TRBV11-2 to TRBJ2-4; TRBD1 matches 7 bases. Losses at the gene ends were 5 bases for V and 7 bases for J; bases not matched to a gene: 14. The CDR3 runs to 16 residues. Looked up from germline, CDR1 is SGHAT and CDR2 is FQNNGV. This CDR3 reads CASSPGRGGYGNIQYF. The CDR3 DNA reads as TGTGCCAGCAGCCCAGGGCGAGGGGGCTATGGTAACATTCAGTACTTC.

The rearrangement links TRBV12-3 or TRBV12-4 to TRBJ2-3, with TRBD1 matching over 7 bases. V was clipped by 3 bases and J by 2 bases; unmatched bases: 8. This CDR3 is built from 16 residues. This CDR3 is CASSFKKGAPTDTQYF. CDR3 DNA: TGTGCCAGCAGTTTTAAAAAGGGGGCCCCCACAGATACGCAGTATTTT.

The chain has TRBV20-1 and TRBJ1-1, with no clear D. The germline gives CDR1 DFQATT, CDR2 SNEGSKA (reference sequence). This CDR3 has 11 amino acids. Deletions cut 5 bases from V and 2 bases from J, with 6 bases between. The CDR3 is CSALSNTEAFF. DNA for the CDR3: TGCAGTGCTCTATCTAACACTGAAGCTTTCTTT.

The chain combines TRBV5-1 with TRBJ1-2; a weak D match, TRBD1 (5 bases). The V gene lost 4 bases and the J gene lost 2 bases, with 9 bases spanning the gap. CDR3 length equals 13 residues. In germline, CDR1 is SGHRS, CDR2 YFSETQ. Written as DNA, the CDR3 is TGCGCCAGCAGCCCGGACAAGAACTATGGCTACACCTTC. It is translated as CASSPDKNYGYTF.

The CDR3 coding sequence is TGTGCCAGCAGTTTATCGGCAGTTAATGAAAAACTGTTTTTT. Encoded protein: CASSLSAVNEKLFF. The chain recombines TRBV27 with TRBJ1-4; D remains unclear. Trimming pared 0 bases from V and 4 bases from J, leaving 6 bases between. Germline lookup yields CDR1 MNHEY and CDR2 SMNVEV (reference sequence). The CDR3 contains 14 residues.

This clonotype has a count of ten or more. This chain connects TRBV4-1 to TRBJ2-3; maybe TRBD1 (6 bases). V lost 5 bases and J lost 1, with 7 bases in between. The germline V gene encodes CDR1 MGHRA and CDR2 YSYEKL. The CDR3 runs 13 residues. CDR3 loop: CASSSGGTDTQYF. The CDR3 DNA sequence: TGCGCCAGCAGCTCAGGGGGCACAGATACGCAGTATTTT.

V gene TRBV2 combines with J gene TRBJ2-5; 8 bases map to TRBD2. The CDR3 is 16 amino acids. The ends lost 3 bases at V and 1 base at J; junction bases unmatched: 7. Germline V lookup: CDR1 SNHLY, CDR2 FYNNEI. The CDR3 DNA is TGTGCCAGCAGTGATAGGACTAGCTACCCCCAAGAGACCCAGTACTTC. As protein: CASSDRTSYPQETQYF.

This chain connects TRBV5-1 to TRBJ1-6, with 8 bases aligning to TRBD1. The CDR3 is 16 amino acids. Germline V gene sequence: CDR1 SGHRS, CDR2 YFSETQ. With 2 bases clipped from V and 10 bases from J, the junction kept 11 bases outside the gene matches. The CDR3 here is CASSFSLDRARSPLHF. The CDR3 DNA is TGCGCCAGCAGCTTCTCCTTGGACAGGGCTCGGTCACCCCTCCACTTT.

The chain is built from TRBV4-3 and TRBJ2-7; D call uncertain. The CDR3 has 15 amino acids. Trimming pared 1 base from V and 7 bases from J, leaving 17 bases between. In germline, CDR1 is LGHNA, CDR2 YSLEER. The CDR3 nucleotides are TGCGCCAGCAGCCAAGTAATTGCCCAATTGGGGGAGCAGTACTTC. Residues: CASSQVIAQLGEQYF.

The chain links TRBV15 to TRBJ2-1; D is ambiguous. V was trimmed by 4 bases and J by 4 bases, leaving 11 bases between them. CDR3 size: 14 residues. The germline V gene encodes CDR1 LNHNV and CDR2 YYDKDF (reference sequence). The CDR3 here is CATSTGSEYNEQFF. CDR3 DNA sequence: TGTGCCACCAGCACCGGTTCAGAGTACAATGAGCAGTTCTTC.

The CDR3 DNA reads TGCAGCGTCGAAACGTTAGGGGAGCTCCTTAGCACAGATACGCAGTATTTT. It translates to CSVETLGELLSTDTQYF. The chain combines TRBV29-1 with TRBJ2-3; D tentatively reads TRBD1 or TRBD2 (5 bases each). V lost 6 bases, J lost 0 bases, and 22 bases lay in between. The CDR3 has 17 residues. Germline CDR1 is SQVTM and CDR2 is ANQGSEA.

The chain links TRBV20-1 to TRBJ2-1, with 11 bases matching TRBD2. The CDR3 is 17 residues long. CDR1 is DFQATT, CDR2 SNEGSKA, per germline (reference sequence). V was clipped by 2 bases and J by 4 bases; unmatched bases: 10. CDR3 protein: CSARQTGTSGPYNEQFF. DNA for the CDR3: TGCAGTGCTAGACAAACCGGGACTAGCGGCCCATACAATGAGCAGTTCTTC.

CDR3 protein: CASSPIYRPKETQYF. The DNA for the CDR3 is TGTGCCAGCAGCCCAATCTACAGGCCCAAGGAGACCCAGTACTTC. The chain recombines TRBV7-6 with TRBJ2-5; tentatively, D is TRBD1 (5 bases). Germline-derived CDR1 and CDR2 are SGHVS and FNYEAQ. V was trimmed by 5 bases and J by 5 bases, leaving 18 bases between them. The CDR3 length is 15 residues.

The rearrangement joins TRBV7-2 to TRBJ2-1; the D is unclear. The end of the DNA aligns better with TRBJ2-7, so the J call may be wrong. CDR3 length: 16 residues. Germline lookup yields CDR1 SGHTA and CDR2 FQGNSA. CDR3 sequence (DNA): TGTGCCAGCAGCTTTAGACGTAAGAGCTCCTACAATGAGCAGTACTTC. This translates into CASSFRRKSSYNEQYF.

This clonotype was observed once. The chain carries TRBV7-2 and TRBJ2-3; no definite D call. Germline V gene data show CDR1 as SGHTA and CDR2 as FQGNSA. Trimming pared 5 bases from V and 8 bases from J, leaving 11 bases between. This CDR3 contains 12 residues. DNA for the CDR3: TGTGCCAGCAGCCCGACGGAGCTTACGCAGTATTTT. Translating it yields CASSPTELTQYF.

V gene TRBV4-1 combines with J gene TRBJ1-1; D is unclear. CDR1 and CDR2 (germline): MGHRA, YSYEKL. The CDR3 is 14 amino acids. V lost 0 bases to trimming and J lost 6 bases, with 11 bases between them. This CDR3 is CASSQDDALSEAFF. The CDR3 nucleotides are TGCGCCAGCAGCCAAGATGACGCCCTATCTGAAGCTTTCTTT.

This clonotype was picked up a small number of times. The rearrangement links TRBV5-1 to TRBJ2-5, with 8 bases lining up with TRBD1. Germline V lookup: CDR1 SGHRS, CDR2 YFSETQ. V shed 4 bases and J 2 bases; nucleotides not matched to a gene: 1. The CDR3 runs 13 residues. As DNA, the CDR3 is TGCGCCAGCAGCGGGACAGGTCAAGAGACCCAGTACTTC. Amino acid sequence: CASSGTGQETQYF. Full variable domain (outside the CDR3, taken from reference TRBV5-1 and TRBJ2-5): KAGVTQTPRYLIKTRGQQVTLSCSPISGHRSVSWYQQTPGQGLQFLFEYFSETQRNKGNFPGRFSGRQFSNSRSEMNVSTLELGDSALYLCASSGTGQETQYFGPGTRLLVL.

The CDR3 DNA reads TGTGCCAGCAGCCAAGATTCCAGATTAAGAGGCTACACCTTC. This translates into CASSQDSRLRGYTF. The V and J genes are TRBV3-1 and TRBJ1-2; D remains ambiguous. V gave up 0 bases and J gave up 8 bases, with 13 bases separating them. This CDR3 contains 14 residues. CDR1 and CDR2 (germline): LGHDT, YNNKEL (reference sequence).

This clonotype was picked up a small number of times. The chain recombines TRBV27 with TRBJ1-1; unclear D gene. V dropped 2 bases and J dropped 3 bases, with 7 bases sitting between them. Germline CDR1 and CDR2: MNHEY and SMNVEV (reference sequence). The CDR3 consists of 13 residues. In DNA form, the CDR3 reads TGTGCCAGCAGTTTAGGAGTGGACACTGAAGCTTTCTTT. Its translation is CASSLGVDTEAFF.

CDR3 loop: CSVDRGALDGYTF. The CDR3 coding sequence is TGCAGCGTTGATCGGGGGGCCCTTGATGGCTACACCTTC. V gene TRBV29-1 combines with J gene TRBJ1-2; a possible D gene is TRBD1 (6 bases). The germline gives CDR1 SQVTM, CDR2 ANQGSEA. The V end was cut by 3 bases, the J end by 6 bases, with 14 bases between. The CDR3 spans 13 residues.